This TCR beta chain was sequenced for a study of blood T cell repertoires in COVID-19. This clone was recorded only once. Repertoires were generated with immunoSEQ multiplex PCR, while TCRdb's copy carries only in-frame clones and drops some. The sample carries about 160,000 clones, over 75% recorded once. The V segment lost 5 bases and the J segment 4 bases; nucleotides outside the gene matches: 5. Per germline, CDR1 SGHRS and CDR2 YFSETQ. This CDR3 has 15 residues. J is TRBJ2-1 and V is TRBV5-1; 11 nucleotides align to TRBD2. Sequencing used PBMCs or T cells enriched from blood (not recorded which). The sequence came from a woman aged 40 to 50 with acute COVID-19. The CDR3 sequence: CASSSGTSGYNEQFF. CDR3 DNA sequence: TGCGCCAGCAGTTCCGGGACTAGCGGTTACAATGAGCAGTTCTTC.